These 10 T cell receptor beta chains came from one sample sequenced in a study of CD4 T cells in relation to SARS-CoV-2 and coronaviruses (dated by TCRdb to the early 2020s). No cognate antigen is known for these TCRs. CD4+ T cells from unexposed donors were collected before the COVID-19 pandemic (2011-2018). After about 9 days of culture, CD4+ T cells were isolated with the EasySep CD4+ T cell isolation kit. Library construction relied on the immunoSEQ multiplex PCR assay. What TCRdb holds here is the immuneACCESS table cut down to in-frame rearrangements. Part of the clones is not present; checked against another copy, under half of the missing clones reflect an unresolved V gene, and the others are unexplained. The sample table holds 22,000 or so clones, of which less than 75% were seen once. The top ten clones comprise around a fifth of the sample. What was sequenced was CD4+ T cells from PBMCs, cultured in vitro. The receptors derive from a human donor in good health.

The chain couples TRBV5-5 to TRBJ2-7; D may match TRBD1 or TRBD2 (5 bases each). The germline gives CDR1 SGHKS, CDR2 YYEKEE (reference sequence). The length of the CDR3 is 16 residues. Between the trimmed V and J ends, which lost 0 bases and 2 bases, there was a span of 15 bases. The DNA of the CDR3 is TGTGCCAGCAGCTTGGCCACCGGGACCCAACCCTACGAGCAGTACTTC. Translation gives CASSLATGTQPYEQYF.

On this clone itself: One end of the junction is discordant with germline, which a read error may explain. The chain links TRBV9 to TRBJ2-3, with D possibly matching TRBD2 (7 bases). The CDR3 covers 14 residues. CDR1 SGDLS and CDR2 YYNGEE come from the germline V gene. CDR3 sequence reads: CQHERGGLTDTQYF. CDR3 bases: TGCCAGCATGAGAGGGGGGGACTCACAGATACGCAGTATTTT.

The chain joins TRBV6-5 to TRBJ1-1; D may be TRBD1 (6 bases). The germline CDR1 and CDR2 sequences are MNHEY and SVGAGI. The CDR3 totals 13 residues. Trimming cost V 7 bases and J 6 bases, with 15 bases left between them. The CDR3 DNA is TGTGCCAGCAATGGACAGCTTGGCGCTGAAGCTTTCTTT. As protein: CASNGQLGAEAFF.

Only one count was recorded for this clone. Here the CDR3 reads CATRGGRGQETQYF. CDR3 bases: TGTGCCACCCGCGGCGGCAGGGGCCAAGAGACCCAGTACTTC. This chain joins TRBV10-3 and TRBJ2-5; the D gene is possibly TRBD1 (6 bases). Trimming took 10 bases from V and 1 from J, leaving 16 bases between them. The CDR3 is 14 residues long. Per germline, CDR1 ENHRY and CDR2 SYGVKD.

This chain uses TRBV4-3 with TRBJ1-2, with TRBD1 matching 8 bases. Trimming removed 3 bases from V and 2 bases from J; junction bases left unmatched: 5. Germline lookup yields CDR1 LGHNA and CDR2 YSLEER. This CDR3 spans 15 amino acids. CDR3 nucleotide sequence: TGCGCCAGCAGCCATAGAACAGGGGGAAACTATGGCTACACCTTC. Translated, it gives CASSHRTGGNYGYTF.

The chain recombines TRBV12-5 with TRBJ1-2, with D possibly being TRBD1 (6 bases). The germline V gene encodes CDR1 LGHNT and CDR2 FRNRAP. The CDR3 is 15 residues long. Trimming took 2 bases from V and 4 from J, leaving 14 bases between them. The CDR3 here is CASGLYGGTIYGYTF. CDR3 nucleotides: TGTGCTAGTGGTTTGTACGGCGGGACAATCTATGGCTACACCTTC.

This clone showed up just once. V gene TRBV4-3 combines with J gene TRBJ2-7; a weak D match, TRBD2 (5 bases). The germline CDR1 and CDR2 sequences are LGHNA and YSLEER. V lost 0 bases and J 2 bases, leaving 17 bases between the germline ends. CDR3 size: 17 residues. The CDR3 nucleotides are TGCGCCAGCAGCCAAGATTGGGGAATAGCGACCACCTACGAGCAGTACTTC. It specifies CASSQDWGIATTYEQYF.

The J gene is TRBJ2-3, the V gene TRBV7-8; TRBD2 agrees at 12 bases. V lost 4 bases and J lost 2; bases outside the gene matches: 4. CDR3 length: 16 residues. Per germline, CDR1 SGHVS and CDR2 FQNEAQ. CDR3 DNA: TGTGCCAGCAGCTCTCGGACTAGCGGGGTCACAGATACGCAGTATTTT. Protein product: CASSSRTSGVTDTQYF. Full variable domain (outside the CDR3, taken from reference TRBV7-8 and TRBJ2-3): GAGVSQSPRYKVAKRGQDVALRCDPISGHVSLFWYQQALGQGPEFLTYFQNEAQLDKSGLPSDRFFAERPEGSVSTLKIQRTQQEDSAVYLCASSSRTSGVTDTQYFGPGTRLTVL.

The genes are TRBV6-6 and TRBJ1-1, with 9 nucleotides matching TRBD1. V lost 4 bases and J lost 3; bases outside the gene matches: 6. This CDR3 has 15 residues. Germline CDR1 MNHNY, CDR2 SVGAGI (reference sequence). CDR3 coding DNA: TGTGCCAGCAGTTCGTCTACAGGGGGCGACACTGAAGCTTTCTTT. This translates into CASSSSTGGDTEAFF.

This clone was seen only once. The J gene is TRBJ2-5, the V gene TRBV5-1; no clear D gene. V was pared by 0 bases and J by 3 bases, with 9 bases between. Germline V gene lookup returns CDR1 SGHRS and CDR2 YFSETQ. The CDR3 runs to 14 residues. CDR3: CASSLAQEKETQYF. The CDR3 nucleotides are TGCGCCAGCAGCTTGGCCCAGGAGAAAGAGACCCAGTACTTC. The full variable domain, with the rest looked up from reference TRBV5-1 and TRBJ2-5, is KAGVTQTPRYLIKTRGQQVTLSCSPISGHRSVSWYQQTPGQGLQFLFEYFSETQRNKGNFPGRFSGRQFSNSRSEMNVSTLELGDSALYLCASSLAQEKETQYFGPGTRLLVL.